Shown below are 32 T cell receptor beta chains from a single sample sequenced in a study of blood T cells in healthy people across ages. The authors ran a second PCR of 7 to 11 cycles using a sample-barcoded 5' primer and a J-beta primer mix. MiXCR, applied by TCRdb to the 5' RACE reads, yields one record per CDR3 protein. Of 800,000 to 950,000 distinct CDR3 sequences listed, about 29% were seen once; the top ten hold roughly 10%. The same specimen was also included in a second study, on T cells of mothers and their children.

The specimen was blood. All receptors derive from a woman aged 40 to 50 in good health.

CDR3 in DNA: TGTGCCAGCAGCGGGACTAGCGGGAGCCTGACAGATACGCAGTATTTT. It yields the protein CASSGTSGSLTDTQYF. The chain uses TRBV4-2 and TRBJ2-3; TRBD2 aligns across 14 bases. This CDR3 spans 16 amino acids. Germline loops: CDR1 LGHNA, CDR2 YNFKEQ. J was trimmed by 3 bases and V by 5 bases; bases with no gene match: 4.

This clonotype turned up a few times. The chain joins TRBV5-1 to TRBJ2-1; 9 positions match TRBD2. Losses at the gene ends were 4 bases for V and 6 bases for J; bases not matched to a gene: 8. The CDR3 extends over 15 amino acids. The germline CDR1 and CDR2 sequences are SGHRS and YFSETQ. In DNA form, the CDR3 reads TGCGCCAGCAGCCGAAGCAGCGGGGGGCGCAATGAGCAGTTCTTC. Encoded protein: CASSRSSGGRNEQFF. Looking up the rest from reference TRBV5-1 and TRBJ2-1 gives the full variable domain: KAGVTQTPRYLIKTRGQQVTLSCSPISGHRSVSWYQQTPGQGLQFLFEYFSETQRNKGNFPGRFSGRQFSNSRSEMNVSTLELGDSALYLCASSRSSGGRNEQFFGPGTRLTVL.

V gene TRBV7-9 combines with J gene TRBJ1-5, with unresolved D. The ends were cut back, 2 bases at V and 6 bases at J, with 2 bases in the middle. The CDR3 loop spans 11 amino acids. Germline CDR1 and CDR2: SEHNR and FQNEAQ (reference sequence). The CDR3 loop reads CASSLTQPQHF. The CDR3, as DNA: TGTGCCAGCAGCTTAACTCAGCCCCAGCATTTT. Full variable domain (remainder filled in from reference TRBV7-9 and TRBJ1-5): DTGVSQNPRHKITKRGQNVTFRCDPISEHNRLYWYRQTLGQGPEFLTYFQNEAQLEKSRLLSDRFSAERPKGSFSTLEIQRTEQGDSAMYLCASSLTQPQHFGDGTRLSIL.

The genes are TRBV7-9 and TRBJ2-7; D gene uncertain. Germline V lookup: CDR1 SEHNR, CDR2 FQNEAQ (reference sequence). CDR3 size: 13 residues. The ends were cut back, 6 bases at V and 2 bases at J, with 11 bases in the middle. CDR3 in DNA: TGTGCCAGCAGGTATGACACTACCTACGAGCAGTACTTC. It yields the protein CASRYDTTYEQYF.

This clonotype was counted between two and nine times. This sequence joins TRBV7-9 and TRBJ2-6; 7 bases are shared with TRBD2. The CDR3 runs to 16 residues. J gave up 0 bases and V 8 bases, and 7 bases lay outside the gene matches. Germline V gives CDR1 SEHNR, CDR2 FQNEAQ (reference sequence). The CDR3 loop is CASGGGSNSGANVLTF. The DNA of the CDR3 is TGTGCCAGCGGCGGGGGATCTAACTCTGGGGCCAACGTCCTGACTTTC.

This chain connects TRBV6-5 to TRBJ1-2; unclear D gene. There are 15 residues in the CDR3. Trimming shortened V by 6 bases and J by 4 bases, and 18 bases separated the two germline ends. Germline loops: CDR1 MNHEY, CDR2 SVGAGI. CDR3 loop: CASSHISQAPYGYTF. The CDR3 DNA reads as TGTGCCAGCAGCCACATTAGCCAGGCCCCCTATGGCTACACCTTC.

J is TRBJ2-7 and V is TRBV6-5; 11 nucleotides agree with TRBD1. The junction had 4 bases not matched to a gene; V was cut back by 0 bases and J by 12 bases. CDR3 length: 13 amino acids. CDR1 and CDR2 from the germline V gene are MNHEY and SVGAGI. The CDR3 is CASSYSGTGGRYF. In DNA form, the CDR3 reads TGTGCCAGCAGTTACTCAGGGACAGGGGGTCGGTACTTC.

The genes are TRBV28 and TRBJ2-3; no clear D. Germline lookup yields CDR1 MDHEN and CDR2 SYDVKM. This CDR3 region has 14 residues. Trimming removed 2 bases from V and 2 bases from J, with 8 bases in between. CDR3 bases: TGTGCCAGCAGTTTACCTAAGACCACAGATACGCAGTATTTT. Translating gives CASSLPKTTDTQYF. Looking up the rest from reference TRBV28 and TRBJ2-3 gives the full variable domain: DVKVTQSSRYLVKRTGEKVFLECVQDMDHENMFWYRQDPGLGLRLIYFSYDVKMKEKGDIPEGYSVSREKKERFSLILESASTNQTSMYLCASSLPKTTDTQYFGPGTRLTVL.

This clonotype was seen at least ten times. CDR3 sequence: CASSSWASGGVETQYF. In DNA, the CDR3 is TGTGCCAGCAGCTCATGGGCTAGCGGGGGGGTTGAGACCCAGTACTTC. The chain is built from TRBV7-6 and TRBJ2-5; 12 bases line up with TRBD2. J gave up 5 bases and V 4 bases, and 8 bases lay outside the gene matches. Germline V gives CDR1 SGHVS, CDR2 FNYEAQ. There are 16 residues in the CDR3. The full variable domain, in which reference TRBV7-6 and TRBJ2-5 provide the parts outside the CDR3, is GAGVSQSPRYKVTKRGQDVALRCDPISGHVSLYWYRQALGQGPEFLTYFNYEAQQDKSGLPNDRFSAERPEGSISTLTIQRTEQRDSAMYRCASSSWASGGVETQYFGPGTRLLVL.

The table lists this clonotype with many counts. The chain joins TRBV5-1 to TRBJ1-6; no firm D call. The CDR3 totals 13 residues. The V and J ends lost 3 bases and 10 bases respectively, with 11 bases between them. Germline V gives CDR1 SGHRS, CDR2 YFSETQ. CDR3 sequence: CASSSDLGSPLHF. CDR3 DNA: TGCGCCAGCAGCTCAGACCTGGGATCACCCCTCCACTTT.

The chain couples TRBV29-1 to TRBJ2-2; perhaps TRBD1 as D (6 bases). Germline V gene sequence: CDR1 SQVTM, CDR2 ANQGSEA. The CDR3 has 15 residues. Trimming removed 4 bases from V and 0 bases from J, with 12 bases in between. CDR3 in DNA: TGCAGCGTTGCGGACCCAGGGGCGAACACCGGGGAGCTGTTTTTT. Translating it yields CSVADPGANTGELFF.

Details on this clonotype: It may be a read error: a sequence one base away is much more abundant. The CDR3 nucleotides read TGCAGTGCTTCCACCGGGACAGGGGGCCTAGAGACCCAGTTCTTC. Translation: CSASTGTGGLETQFF. The chain carries TRBV20-1 and TRBJ2-1, with 12 bases matching TRBD1. The CDR3 consists of 15 residues. V dropped 5 bases and J dropped 13; count of bases not matched to a gene: 15. CDR1 is DFQATT and CDR2 is SNEGSKA in the germline V gene (reference sequence).

The V and J genes are TRBV7-3 and TRBJ2-2, with no clear D. The germline V and J ends were trimmed by 5 bases and 2 bases, with 12 bases remaining between them. The germline V gene has CDR1 SGHTA and CDR2 FQGTGA. This CDR3 region has 15 residues. Written as DNA, the CDR3 is TGTGCCAGCAGCCCCGCAGGTCCTAACACCGGGGAGCTGTTTTTT. The encoded protein is CASSPAGPNTGELFF.

As regards this clonotype: The germline gene is not matched at one end of the junction; a read error may be the cause. This chain connects TRBV12-3 or TRBV12-4 to TRBJ2-3; perhaps TRBD2 as D (5 bases). The CDR3 runs 15 residues. CDR3 sequence (DNA): TGTGCCAGCAGTTTTCCTAGAGGGAGTACCGATATGCAGTATTTT. This sequence encodes CASSFPRGSTDMQYF.

V and J are TRBV30 and TRBJ1-6, with TRBD1 identical over 7 bases. V gave up 2 bases and J gave up 12 bases; unmatched junction bases: 10. Germline V lookup: CDR1 GTSNPN, CDR2 SVGIG (reference sequence). The CDR3 has 14 amino acids. This CDR3 is CAWSTALQGIPLHF. The DNA for the CDR3 is TGTGCCTGGAGTACCGCCTTACAGGGGATACCCCTCCACTTT.

This clonotype was detected only a few times. V and J are TRBV12-3 or TRBV12-4 and TRBJ1-4, with TRBD1 matching over 10 bases. This CDR3 contains 14 residues. With V trimmed by 6 bases and J by 8 bases, 6 bases remained unmatched. CDR3 bases: TGTGCCAGCAGAGCCGGGACAGGGGTAGAAAAACTGTTTTTT. The encoded protein is CASRAGTGVEKLFF.

This clonotype was detected a few times. This chain's CDR3 is CASRGQGSSYNEQYF. The CDR3 nucleotides read TGTGCCAGCAGGGGGCAGGGAAGCTCCTACAATGAGCAGTACTTC. The gene calls are TRBV2 and TRBJ2-1, with D maybe TRBD1 (5 bases). The J call may be in error: the DNA end matches TRBJ2-7 better. The CDR3 is made up of 15 amino acids. Germline V gene sequence: CDR1 SNHLY, CDR2 FYNNEI.

The genes are TRBV20-1 and TRBJ1-1, with TRBD1 matching over 9 bases. CDR1 DFQATT and CDR2 SNEGSKA come from the germline V gene (reference sequence). The CDR3 covers 16 residues. With 3 bases clipped from V and 4 bases from J, the junction kept 12 bases outside the gene matches. The DNA for the CDR3 is TGCAGTGCTAGGGGGGTCTGGACAGGGGAACGCACTGAAGCTTTCTTT. This encodes CSARGVWTGERTEAFF.

This clonotype was counted a few times. The chain recombines TRBV12-3 or TRBV12-4 with TRBJ2-7; 14 bases match TRBD2. The end of the DNA aligns better with TRBJ2-5, so the J call may be wrong. This CDR3 comprises 22 residues. The CDR3 DNA reads as TGTGCCAGCAGTAACAGGGACAGAGGACTAGCGGGGGGCCGACGGGTCCGGGAGACCCAGTACTTC. Translated, it gives CASSNRDRGLAGGRRVRETQYF.

This clonotype has only a few counts. The chain recombines TRBV20-1 with TRBJ2-1; 9 bases match TRBD1. The germline gives CDR1 DFQATT, CDR2 SNEGSKA (reference sequence). V lost 3 bases, J lost 10 bases, and 16 bases stayed unmatched. The CDR3 is 16 residues long. The CDR3 nucleotides read TGCAGTGCTAGTTCCGCGGACAGGGGCCCCTCCAGAGAGCAGTTCTTC. It encodes CSASSADRGPSREQFF.

The genes are TRBV28 and TRBJ2-3; 7 bases agree with TRBD1. Trimming took 8 bases from V and 2 from J; bases not matched to a gene: 10. Germline CDR1 and CDR2: MDHEN and SYDVKM. The CDR3 is 15 amino acids. The DNA of the CDR3 is TGTGCCAGCGTTCGGACAGGCCCAATCACAGATACGCAGTATTTT. This encodes CASVRTGPITDTQYF.

This clonotype was recorded many times. In DNA, the CDR3 is TGTGCCAGCAGCAGATCATACAGGGCCCACGAGCAGTACTTC. It yields the protein CASSRSYRAHEQYF. V is TRBV7-9 and J is TRBJ2-7; TRBD1 is a possible D gene (6 bases). With 5 bases removed from V and 5 bases from J, the gap between germline ends came to 16 bases. The CDR3 has 14 amino acids. In germline, CDR1 is SEHNR, CDR2 FQNEAQ (reference sequence).

The rearrangement joins TRBV7-9 to TRBJ2-5; no firm D call. The CDR3 length is 12 residues. V lost 4 bases, J lost 12 bases, and 15 bases lay in between. Germline V gene data show CDR1 as SEHNR and CDR2 as FQNEAQ (reference sequence). CDR3 nucleotide sequence: TGTGCCAGCAGCTCACGGGCCGTCCCGGAGTACTTC. It translates to CASSSRAVPEYF. Full variable domain (missing parts from reference TRBV7-9 and TRBJ2-5): DTGVSQNPRHKITKRGQNVTFRCDPISEHNRLYWYRQTLGQGPEFLTYFQNEAQLEKSRLLSDRFSAERPKGSFSTLEIQRTEQGDSAMYLCASSSRAVPEYFGPGTRLLVL.

In this sample, this clonotype turned up a few times. The chain links TRBV7-9 to TRBJ1-5; D remains ambiguous. This CDR3 has 13 residues. Trimming removed 1 base at V and 10 bases at J, with 11 bases between. Germline lookup yields CDR1 SEHNR and CDR2 FQNEAQ (reference sequence). CDR3 loop: CASSLDAPNPQHF. Here the CDR3 DNA reads TGTGCCAGCAGCTTAGACGCTCCGAATCCCCAGCATTTT.

The V call is TRBV11-2, the J call TRBJ2-7; TRBD1 agrees at 9 bases. The ends lost 4 bases at V and 4 bases at J; junction bases unmatched: 20. Per germline, CDR1 SGHAT and CDR2 FQNNGV. The CDR3 runs to 19 residues. CDR3 nucleotides: TGTGCCAGCAGCTCCAAGCCCTCTAATAACAGGGGGCCCACGTACGAGCAGTACTTC. Protein: CASSSKPSNNRGPTYEQYF.

This clonotype was observed a handful of times. The V and J genes are TRBV6-2 or TRBV6-3 and TRBJ1-1; TRBD1 agrees at 8 bases. Germline CDR1 MNHEY, CDR2 SVGEGT. The CDR3 covers 15 residues. With 7 bases clipped from V and 1 base from J, the junction kept 8 bases outside the gene matches. CDR3 in amino acids: CASNSNGQGNTEAFF. CDR3 nucleotides: TGTGCCAGCAACTCGAATGGACAGGGGAACACTGAAGCTTTCTTT.

The table lists this clonotype with a few counts. The chain carries TRBV27 and TRBJ1-6; TRBD1 aligns across 8 bases. Germline V lookup: CDR1 MNHEY, CDR2 SMNVEV (reference sequence). After removal of 5 bases from V and 9 bases from J, the junction contained 6 bases not matched to a gene. The CDR3 covers 14 residues. CDR3 nucleotide sequence: TGTGCCAGCAGTATTACAGGGGGATTTTCACCCCTCCACTTT. Translated: CASSITGGFSPLHF.

The chain is built from TRBV7-2 and TRBJ2-3, with 7 bases lining up with TRBD2. There are 14 residues in the CDR3. Germline CDR1 is SGHTA and CDR2 is FQGNSA. The ends lost 5 bases at V and 5 bases at J; junction bases unmatched: 7. CDR3: CASSASVAGDTQYF. The CDR3 bases are TGTGCCAGCAGCGCATCAGTAGCGGGAGATACGCAGTATTTT.

This rearrangement joins TRBV4-1 to TRBJ2-7; perhaps TRBD1 as D (7 bases). This CDR3 spans 17 amino acids. Germline values: CDR1 MGHRA, CDR2 YSYEKL. V was shortened by 0 bases and J by 2 bases, with 17 bases between the two germline ends. CDR3 protein: CASSQEAPLRGAYEQYF. CDR3 nucleotide sequence: TGCGCCAGCAGCCAAGAAGCCCCGCTCAGGGGGGCCTACGAGCAGTACTTC.

J is TRBJ2-1 and V is TRBV12-3 or TRBV12-4; TRBD1 agrees at 8 bases. V lost 2 bases and J lost 5; bases outside the gene matches: 5. The CDR3 consists of 15 residues. CDR3 DNA: TGTGCCAGCAGTTTATACGCAGGGGGCCACAATGAGCAGTTCTTC. Translation gives CASSLYAGGHNEQFF.

Only a few counts were recorded for this clonotype. V gene TRBV5-5 combines with J gene TRBJ1-5; tentative D call: TRBD1 (5 bases). The ends were cut back, 0 bases at V and 5 bases at J, with 15 bases in the middle. CDR1 SGHKS and CDR2 YYEKEE come from the germline V gene (reference sequence). The CDR3 is 16 amino acids. The CDR3 DNA sequence: TGTGCCAGCAGCTTGGGGGCAGGGAGGGCGGATCAGCCCCAGCATTTT. Its translation is CASSLGAGRADQPQHF.

V gene TRBV10-3 combines with J gene TRBJ2-4; 8 bases map to TRBD2. The DNA end is more similar to TRBJ2-7, so the J call may be wrong. This CDR3 is 16 amino acids long. Looked up from germline, CDR1 is ENHRY and CDR2 is SYGVKD. The CDR3 nucleotides are TGTGCCATCAGGGAACATCGGGTAGCGGGAAACTACGAGCAGTACTTC. Translated, it gives CAIREHRVAGNYEQYF.